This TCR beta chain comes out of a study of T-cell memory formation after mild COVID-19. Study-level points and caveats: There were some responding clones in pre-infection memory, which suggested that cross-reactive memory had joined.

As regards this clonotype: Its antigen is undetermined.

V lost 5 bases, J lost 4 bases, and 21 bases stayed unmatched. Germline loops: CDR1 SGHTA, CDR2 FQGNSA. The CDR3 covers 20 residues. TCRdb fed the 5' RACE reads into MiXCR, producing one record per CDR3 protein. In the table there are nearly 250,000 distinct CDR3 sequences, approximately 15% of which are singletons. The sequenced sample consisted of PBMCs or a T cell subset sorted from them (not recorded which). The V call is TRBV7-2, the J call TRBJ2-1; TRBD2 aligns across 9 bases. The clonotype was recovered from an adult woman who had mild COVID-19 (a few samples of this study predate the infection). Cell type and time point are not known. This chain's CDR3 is CASSRSYGGRAAQHYNEQFF. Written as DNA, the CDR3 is TGTGCCAGCAGCCGCTCGTACGGCGGGAGGGCCGCCCAACATTACAATGAGCAGTTCTTC.